This T cell receptor (beta chain) was captured in a study of control samples from healthy donors and cancer patients (dated by TCRdb to about 2020). With respect to this clone: Its antigen is unknown. The input lacks base qualities; no much larger clone sits a single base away.

Reading the germline V gene gives CDR1 LGHNA and CDR2 YNFKEQ. The CDR3 runs 16 residues from the cysteine to the phenylalanine. Of the read, only the CDR3 DNA is kept; its 48 bases are in frame from base 1. Trimmed from V: 0 bases; trimmed from J: 5 bases; junction bases lacking a gene match: 9. Library creation used the immunoSEQ multiplex PCR assay. The clones in this table, taken by TCRdb from immuneACCESS, are in-frame only. Not every clone is retained; where verified, under half of the shortfall comes from an unresolved V gene, and the cause of the rest is unknown. Across this sample there are about 140,000 clones, with approximately 94% seen only once. The top ten clonotypes cover around 13% of the sample.

This clonotype originated in a man in his forties or fifties in good health. This sequence uses TRBV4-2 and TRBJ2-7; TRBD2 aligns with 8 central bases. What was sequenced was blood. CDR3 protein: CASSQDATGGPDEQYF. The nucleotide sequence is given as TGTGCCAGCAGCCAAGATGCAACGGGAGGGCCCGACGAGCAGTACTTC.